This is a list of T cell receptor beta chains from one sample in a study of cytomegalovirus exposure and HLA in healthy donors. Some clones are missing from TCRdb's copy, which holds only in-frame ones; the method was immunoSEQ multiplex PCR. The repertoire has about 160,000 clones, roughly 78% of them found once; the top ten carry around 1.9%. Sequences were obtained from PBMCs. The receptors originated from a man aged 40-49 years in good health and CMV-seronegative. CDR3s include the opening cysteine and the closing phenylalanine or tryptophan. Each record gives: D gene, J gene, clone size, V gene, CDR3 protein, CDR3 DNA. D genes are given only for firm matches. Some rows have no size entry. The others give once, few or many, or a class for an expanded clone.

d_gene: TRBD2; j_gene: TRBJ2-7; abundance: .; v_gene: TRBV29-1; CDR3aa: CSVEPGTSGNYEQYF; CDR3nt: TGCAGCGTTGAACCCGGGACTAGCGGGAACTACGAGCAGTACTTC
d_gene: TRBD1; j_gene: TRBJ2-7; abundance: once; v_gene: TRBV28; CDR3aa: CASSSDRATFYEQYF; CDR3nt: TGTGCCAGCAGTTCGGACAGGGCTACGTTCTACGAGCAGTACTTC
d_gene: .; j_gene: TRBJ1-5; abundance: few; v_gene: TRBV27; CDR3aa: CASSQQGQPQHF; CDR3nt: TGTGCCAGCAGCCAACAGGGTCAGCCCCAGCATTTT
d_gene: TRBD1; j_gene: TRBJ2-1; abundance: .; v_gene: TRBV6-6; CDR3aa: CATGTDSEQFF; CDR3nt: TGTGCCACCGGGACAGACTCCGAGCAGTTCTTC
d_gene: TRBD2; j_gene: TRBJ2-1; abundance: .; v_gene: TRBV5-1; CDR3aa: CASSWPSSGGSYNEQFF; CDR3nt: TGCGCCAGCAGCTGGCCTTCCAGCGGGGGCTCCTACAATGAGCAGTTCTTC
d_gene: TRBD2; j_gene: TRBJ2-7; abundance: .; v_gene: TRBV4-2; CDR3aa: CASSQRGLAGREQYF; CDR3nt: TGTGCCAGCAGCCAACGGGGACTAGCGGGAAGGGAGCAGTACTTC
d_gene: .; j_gene: TRBJ1-5; abundance: .; v_gene: TRBV29-1; CDR3aa: CSVGDQPQHF; CDR3nt: TGCAGCGTCGGGGATCAGCCCCAGCATTTT
d_gene: TRBD2; j_gene: TRBJ2-6; abundance: .; v_gene: TRBV27; CDR3aa: CASSLSSLLAGTGANGLTF; CDR3nt: TGTGCCAGCAGTTTATCGTCCCTCCTAGCGGGAACTGGGGCCAACGGCCTGACTTTC
d_gene: TRBD2; j_gene: TRBJ2-7; abundance: .; v_gene: TRBV5-1; CDR3aa: CASSSGLGLADYEQYF; CDR3nt: TGCGCCAGCAGCTCCGGATTGGGACTAGCGGATTACGAGCAGTACTTC
d_gene: .; j_gene: TRBJ2-1; abundance: .; v_gene: TRBV13; CDR3aa: CASSLSGPFSYNEQFF; CDR3nt: TGTGCCAGCAGCTTATCAGGCCCGTTCTCCTACAATGAGCAGTTCTTC
d_gene: TRBD1; j_gene: TRBJ2-7; abundance: .; v_gene: TRBV19; CDR3aa: CASSNRDRDPYEQYF; CDR3nt: TGTGCCAGTAGTAACCGGGACAGGGACCCCTACGAGCAGTACTTC
d_gene: .; j_gene: TRBJ2-7; abundance: .; v_gene: TRBV15; CDR3aa: CATSRRDSTIEQYF; CDR3nt: TGTGCCACCAGCAGGAGGGACTCCACCATCGAGCAGTACTTC
d_gene: TRBD2; j_gene: TRBJ2-1; abundance: .; v_gene: TRBV9; CDR3aa: CASSVATGGSNEQFF; CDR3nt: TGTGCCAGCAGCGTAGCAACGGGAGGGAGCAATGAGCAGTTCTTC
d_gene: TRBD2; j_gene: TRBJ2-7; abundance: .; v_gene: TRBV18; CDR3aa: CASSPGLAQDEQYF; CDR3nt: TGTGCCAGCTCACCCGGACTAGCGCAAGACGAGCAGTACTTC
d_gene: .; j_gene: TRBJ2-1; abundance: .; v_gene: TRBV12-2; CDR3aa: CASRLPGGTGDYNEQFF; CDR3nt: TGTGCAAGTCGCCTCCCAGGCGGGACAGGGGACTACAATGAGCAGTTCTTC
d_gene: .; j_gene: TRBJ2-5; abundance: .; v_gene: TRBV6-6; CDR3aa: CASSYVSGETQYF; CDR3nt: TGTGCCAGCAGTTACGTCTCAGGGGAGACCCAGTACTTC
d_gene: .; j_gene: TRBJ2-7; abundance: .; v_gene: TRBV11-2; CDR3aa: CASSLSGGSYEQYF; CDR3nt: TGTGCCAGCAGCTTAAGCGGAGGCTCCTACGAGCAGTACTTC
d_gene: TRBD1; j_gene: TRBJ1-2; abundance: .; v_gene: TRBV28; CDR3aa: CASSLSMTGAGGYTF; CDR3nt: TGTGCCAGCAGTTTATCCATGACAGGGGCAGGAGGCTACACCTTC
d_gene: .; j_gene: TRBJ2-1; abundance: .; v_gene: TRBV7-2; CDR3aa: CASSKGTRVNEQFF; CDR3nt: TGTGCCAGCAGCAAAGGCACCAGGGTCAATGAGCAGTTCTTC
d_gene: .; j_gene: TRBJ2-3; abundance: .; v_gene: TRBV19; CDR3aa: CASRPHAGDTQYF; CDR3nt: TGTGCCAGTAGACCCCACGCGGGAGATACGCAGTATTTT
d_gene: .; j_gene: TRBJ2-2; abundance: .; v_gene: TRBV9; CDR3aa: CASSDGAGELFF; CDR3nt: TGTGCCAGCAGCGATGGAGCCGGGGAGCTGTTTTTT
d_gene: .; j_gene: TRBJ2-6; abundance: .; v_gene: TRBV11-2; CDR3aa: CASSLEVGANGLTF; CDR3nt: TGTGCCAGCAGCTTAGAGGTTGGGGCCAACGGCCTGACTTTC
d_gene: TRBD2; j_gene: TRBJ2-1; abundance: .; v_gene: TRBV5-1; CDR3aa: CASRLAGGTPSEQFF; CDR3nt: TGCGCCAGCAGATTAGCGGGAGGTACCCCCTCCGAGCAGTTCTTC
d_gene: TRBD2; j_gene: TRBJ2-1; abundance: few; v_gene: TRBV7-9; CDR3aa: CASSLDLAGVGDEQFF; CDR3nt: TGTGCCAGCAGCTTAGATCTAGCGGGAGTGGGCGATGAGCAGTTCTTC
d_gene: TRBD2; j_gene: TRBJ2-1; abundance: few; v_gene: TRBV5-1; CDR3aa: CASSLGGTSGISYNEQFF; CDR3nt: TGCGCCAGCAGCTTGGGGGGAACTAGCGGGATTTCCTACAATGAGCAGTTCTTC
d_gene: .; j_gene: TRBJ1-1; abundance: few; v_gene: TRBV14; CDR3aa: CASSPTGIAEAFF; CDR3nt: TGTGCCAGCAGCCCCACCGGGATCGCTGAAGCTTTCTTT
d_gene: .; j_gene: TRBJ2-3; abundance: .; v_gene: TRBV28; CDR3aa: CASSLRGISTDTQYF; CDR3nt: TGTGCCAGCAGTTTACGCGGGATTAGCACAGATACGCAGTATTTT
d_gene: .; j_gene: TRBJ2-1; abundance: .; v_gene: TRBV11-1; CDR3aa: CASSLAGVHNEQFF; CDR3nt: TGTGCCAGCAGCTTAGCGGGAGTCCACAATGAGCAGTTCTTC
d_gene: .; j_gene: TRBJ1-1; abundance: .; v_gene: TRBV23-1; CDR3aa: CASSDTGPEAFF; CDR3nt: TGCGCCAGCAGCGACACTGGCCCTGAAGCTTTCTTT
d_gene: TRBD1; j_gene: TRBJ1-2; abundance: .; v_gene: TRBV9; CDR3aa: CASSPLAGGFYGYTF; CDR3nt: TGTGCCAGCAGCCCCCTCGCAGGGGGGTTCTATGGCTACACCTTC
d_gene: TRBD1; j_gene: TRBJ1-3; abundance: .; v_gene: TRBV25-1; CDR3aa: CASSVTGGVFSGNTIYF; CDR3nt: TGTGCCAGCAGTGTGACAGGGGGAGTCTTCTCTGGAAACACCATATATTTT
d_gene: TRBD1; j_gene: TRBJ1-1; abundance: few; v_gene: TRBV5-1; CDR3aa: CASSLVTGTPSEAFF; CDR3nt: TGCGCCAGCAGCCTGGTGACAGGGACCCCTTCTGAAGCTTTCTTT
d_gene: TRBD1; j_gene: TRBJ2-7; abundance: few; v_gene: TRBV29-1; CDR3aa: CSVEFRDRGTSYEQYF; CDR3nt: TGCAGCGTTGAATTTCGGGACAGGGGAACGAGCTACGAGCAGTACTTC
d_gene: .; j_gene: TRBJ2-7; abundance: few; v_gene: TRBV5-5; CDR3aa: CASSFSNTYYEQYF; CDR3nt: TGTGCCAGCAGCTTCTCGAATACTTACTACGAGCAGTACTTC
d_gene: TRBD2; j_gene: TRBJ2-1; abundance: .; v_gene: TRBV5-1; CDR3aa: CASSLTGTSGTGEQFF; CDR3nt: TGCGCCAGCAGCTTGACGGGGACTAGCGGTACAGGGGAGCAGTTCTTC
d_gene: TRBD1; j_gene: TRBJ2-7; abundance: once; v_gene: TRBV28; CDR3aa: CASSLGQGATYEQYF; CDR3nt: TGTGCCAGCAGTTTGGGACAGGGGGCGACCTACGAGCAGTACTTC
d_gene: .; j_gene: TRBJ2-1; abundance: .; v_gene: TRBV7-9; CDR3aa: CASSPPRGSYNEQFF; CDR3nt: TGTGCCAGCAGCCCCCCCCGGGGGTCCTACAATGAGCAGTTCTTC
d_gene: .; j_gene: TRBJ2-1; abundance: .; v_gene: TRBV7-9; CDR3aa: CASSDGRPYNEQFF; CDR3nt: TGTGCCAGCAGCGACGGGAGACCCTACAATGAGCAGTTCTTC
d_gene: .; j_gene: TRBJ2-1; abundance: .; v_gene: TRBV4-1; CDR3aa: CASSQDGRQIYYNEQFF; CDR3nt: TGCGCCAGCAGCCAAGATGGGCGACAGATATATTACAATGAGCAGTTCTTC
d_gene: TRBD2; j_gene: TRBJ2-5; abundance: .; v_gene: TRBV6-6; CDR3aa: CASRPLAGETQYF; CDR3nt: TGTGCCAGCAGGCCCCTAGCGGGGGAGACCCAGTACTTC
d_gene: .; j_gene: TRBJ1-1; abundance: .; v_gene: TRBV6-1; CDR3aa: CASSAWTETEAFF; CDR3nt: TGTGCCAGCAGTGCGTGGACAGAAACTGAAGCTTTCTTT
d_gene: TRBD1; j_gene: TRBJ1-1; abundance: .; v_gene: TRBV25-1; CDR3aa: CASSGTGRGVIDAEAFF; CDR3nt: TGTGCCAGCTCCGGGACAGGGCGCGGAGTAATAGACGCTGAAGCTTTCTTT
d_gene: TRBD2; j_gene: TRBJ2-3; abundance: .; v_gene: TRBV2; CDR3aa: CASREELAGADTQYF; CDR3nt: TGTGCCAGCAGAGAGGAGCTAGCGGGAGCGGATACGCAGTATTTT
d_gene: TRBD2; j_gene: TRBJ2-7; abundance: .; v_gene: TRBV29-1; CDR3aa: CSTGGDSSYEQYF; CDR3nt: TGCAGTACTGGGGGGGACTCCTCCTACGAGCAGTACTTC
d_gene: .; j_gene: TRBJ1-4; abundance: .; v_gene: TRBV2; CDR3aa: CASSEGATRKLFF; CDR3nt: TGTGCCAGCAGTGAAGGAGCAACCCGAAAACTGTTTTTT
d_gene: .; j_gene: TRBJ2-3; abundance: .; v_gene: TRBV5-6; CDR3aa: CASTQAGGTDTQYF; CDR3nt: TGTGCCAGCACCCAGGCAGGGGGGACAGATACGCAGTATTTT